Listed here are 25 T cell receptor beta chains from one sample, sequenced in a study of technical replicates of blood from several donors. Repertoires were generated with immunoSEQ multiplex PCR, while TCRdb's copy carries only in-frame clones and drops some. The sample shows 70,000 to 80,000 clones, roughly 90% of them seen only once. The sample was T cells isolated from PBMCs. The receptors come from a human donor in good health.

As for this clone: Other DNA sequences in the sample encode the same CDR3. The chain combines TRBV5-1 with TRBJ2-7, with a tentative D call TRBD1 (6 bases). CDR3 size: 14 residues. Germline lookup yields CDR1 SGHRS and CDR2 YFSETQ. Trimming took 0 bases from V and 3 from J, leaving 10 bases between them. CDR3 protein: CASSLVQGGYEQYF. DNA for the CDR3: TGCGCCAGCAGCTTGGTACAGGGTGGCTACGAGCAGTACTTC.

J is TRBJ2-7 and V is TRBV4-3; TRBD1 might be the D (6 bases). In germline, CDR1 is LGHNA, CDR2 YSLEER. The V gene lost 1 base and the J gene lost 0 bases, with 10 bases spanning the gap. The CDR3 totals 15 residues. CDR3 sequence: CASSQAQGFSYEQYF. CDR3 DNA: TGCGCCAGCAGCCAAGCACAGGGATTCTCCTACGAGCAGTACTTC.

The gene calls are TRBV19 and TRBJ2-1; D is perhaps TRBD2 (5 bases). V was clipped by 8 bases and J by 13 bases, with 24 bases between them. This CDR3 contains 14 residues. The germline gives CDR1 LNHDA, CDR2 SQIVND (reference sequence). The CDR3 loop is CASLRRGSPASQFF. The CDR3 DNA sequence: TGTGCCAGTTTACGGCGAGGGAGTCCCGCCTCTCAGTTCTTC. Full variable domain (rest looked up from reference TRBV19 and TRBJ2-1): DGGITQSPKYLFRKEGQNVTLSCEQNLNHDAMYWYRQDPGQGLRLIYYSQIVNDFQKGDIAEGYSVSREKKESFPLTVTSAQKNPTAFYLCASLRRGSPASQFFGPGTRLTVL.

This sequence joins TRBV28 and TRBJ1-1, with unresolved D. The CDR3 runs to 15 residues. Trimming took 5 bases from V and 1 from J, leaving 14 bases between them. Germline-derived CDR1 and CDR2 are MDHEN and SYDVKM. For the CDR3, the DNA is TGTGCCAGCAGTCCTAAGCAACGGGGGAACACTGAAGCTTTCTTT. This encodes CASSPKQRGNTEAFF.

The chain uses TRBV7-8 and TRBJ1-5; perhaps TRBD1 as D (5 bases). Trimming left V 7 bases short and J 1 base short, with 8 bases between. Germline CDR1 SGHVS, CDR2 FQNEAQ. The CDR3 runs to 13 residues. The CDR3 sequence: CASTGMSNQPQHF. DNA for the CDR3: TGTGCCAGCACAGGGATGAGCAATCAGCCCCAGCATTTT.

The chain employs TRBV28 and TRBJ2-7, with 9 bases lining up with TRBD2. Trimming cost V 3 bases and J 6 bases; bases outside gene matches: 9. Germline V gene sequence: CDR1 MDHEN, CDR2 SYDVKM. This CDR3 comprises 15 residues. The CDR3 DNA reads TGTGCCAGCAGTTTTGAGGGCGGGAGGGCCCTCGAGCAGTACTTC. It specifies CASSFEGGRALEQYF.

The gene calls are TRBV10-3 and TRBJ1-1; D possibly corresponds to TRBD1 (6 bases). The CDR3 has 16 residues. Germline CDR1 ENHRY, CDR2 SYGVKD. V lost 0 bases and J 1 base, leaving 12 bases between the germline ends. CDR3 DNA sequence: TGTGCCATCAGTGAGTCCGGGGGGCTAAGGAACACTGAAGCTTTCTTT. Protein sequence: CAISESGGLRNTEAFF.

The rearrangement links TRBV11-3 to TRBJ2-1, with 8 bases identical to TRBD2. The germline V gene has CDR1 SGHNT and CDR2 YENEEA. The CDR3 has 14 residues. The trim removed 5 bases at V and 0 bases at J, leaving 0 bases unmatched. For the CDR3, the DNA is TGTGCCAGCAGCCTAGCGGGCTCCTACAATGAGCAGTTCTTC. It encodes CASSLAGSYNEQFF.

V usage is TRBV5-4 and J usage is TRBJ2-7; 7 bases fit TRBD1. In germline, CDR1 is SGHNT, CDR2 YYREEE (reference sequence). The CDR3 is made up of 15 amino acids. V was pared by 0 bases and J by 3 bases, with 6 bases of the junction left unmatched. This CDR3 reads CASSLGQGKHYEQYF. The CDR3 region has the DNA TGTGCCAGCAGCTTGGGACAGGGAAAACACTACGAGCAGTACTTC.

This rearrangement joins TRBV7-3 to TRBJ2-2; TRBD2 aligns across 13 bases. V trimming: 5 bases; J trimming: 6 bases; junction bases outside the gene matches: 6. Germline lookup yields CDR1 SGHTA and CDR2 FQGTGA. The CDR3 contains 16 residues. CDR3 in DNA: TGTGCCAGCAGCCTCAGGACTAGCGGGAGCTCCGGGGAGCTGTTTTTT. Protein: CASSLRTSGSSGELFF.

This chain joins TRBV6-5 and TRBJ2-1, with 8 nucleotides matching TRBD2. Per the germline V gene, CDR1 is MNHEY and CDR2 is SVGAGI. This CDR3 is 15 amino acids long. V dropped 2 bases and J dropped 6; count of bases not matched to a gene: 6. CDR3 loop: CASSYDREGRNEQFF. For the CDR3, the DNA is TGTGCCAGCAGTTACGATCGGGAGGGCCGCAATGAGCAGTTCTTC.

The rearrangement uses TRBV7-6 and TRBJ1-2; 11 bases match TRBD1. V dropped 5 bases and J dropped 4; count of bases not matched to a gene: 9. The germline gives CDR1 SGHVS, CDR2 FNYEAQ. The CDR3 has 16 amino acids. As DNA, the CDR3 is TGTGCCAGCAGCCCATGGACAGGGGGCGCGAGCTATGGCTACACCTTC. Residues: CASSPWTGGASYGYTF. Together with reference TRBV7-6 and TRBJ1-2, the CDR3 gives the full variable domain: GAGVSQSPRYKVTKRGQDVALRCDPISGHVSLYWYRQALGQGPEFLTYFNYEAQQDKSGLPNDRFSAERPEGSISTLTIQRTEQRDSAMYRCASSPWTGGASYGYTFGSGTRLTVV.

This clone was detected only once. This rearrangement joins TRBV6-5 to TRBJ2-1, with D maybe TRBD2 (6 bases). The CDR3 runs 16 residues. In germline, CDR1 is MNHEY, CDR2 SVGAGI. Between the trimmed V and J ends, which lost 4 bases and 3 bases, there was a span of 16 bases. The CDR3 coding sequence is TGTGCCAGCAGTTCTCTGAGGGGTAGCGGCTACAATGAGCAGTTCTTC. The encoded protein is CASSSLRGSGYNEQFF.

The V call is TRBV29-1, the J call TRBJ1-5, with 8 nucleotides matching TRBD1. The CDR3 runs to 13 residues. Trimming at V came to 6 bases and at J to 2 bases, leaving 3 bases not matched to a gene. The germline V gene has CDR1 SQVTM and CDR2 ANQGSEA. The CDR3 nucleotides are TGCAGCGTACAGGGGGGGGGCAATCAGCCCCAGCATTTT. Amino acid sequence: CSVQGGGNQPQHF.

The chain joins TRBV9 to TRBJ1-5, with D tentatively TRBD1 (6 bases). V was pared by 5 bases and J by 4 bases, with 13 bases between. This CDR3 is built from 14 residues. In germline, CDR1 is SGDLS, CDR2 YYNGEE. The CDR3 DNA reads TGTGCCAGCAGTCCCAGAGGGGGAAATCAGCCCCAGCATTTT. This encodes CASSPRGGNQPQHF.

The chain joins TRBV14 to TRBJ1-2; D ambiguous. This CDR3 is 15 amino acids long. Trimming removed 1 base at V and 4 bases at J, with 13 bases between. The V gene's germline CDR1 is SGHDN and CDR2 FVKESK. CDR3 residues: CASSQVLGVRYGYTF. The CDR3 region has the DNA TGTGCCAGCAGCCAAGTTCTCGGAGTCCGCTATGGCTACACCTTC.

The chain has TRBV29-1 and TRBJ1-2; 12 positions match TRBD1. The germline gives CDR1 SQVTM, CDR2 ANQGSEA. The CDR3 has 14 residues. The V gene end was trimmed by 7 bases and the J gene end by 8 bases; junction bases not matched to a gene: 11. For the CDR3, the DNA is TGCAGCGCCGTAGGGACAGGGGGCGCAGGAGGCTACACCTTC. Translation gives CSAVGTGGAGGYTF.

The gene calls are TRBV6-5 and TRBJ2-3; no firm D call. This CDR3 comprises 14 residues. V was cut by 3 bases and J by 0 bases, with 7 bases left in between. Germline-derived CDR1 and CDR2 are MNHEY and SVGAGI. The CDR3 protein is CASSYVTSTDTQYF. The CDR3, as DNA: TGTGCCAGCAGTTATGTGACTAGCACAGATACGCAGTATTTT.

The V gene is TRBV9, the J gene TRBJ1-2, with TRBD1 identical over 9 bases. Germline values: CDR1 SGDLS, CDR2 YYNGEE. This CDR3 comprises 16 residues. V lost 4 bases and J lost 7; bases outside the gene matches: 14. Here the CDR3 DNA reads TGTGCCAGCAGCTCATACCCCGGACAGGGGTTGAGTGGCTACACCTTC. Translating gives CASSSYPGQGLSGYTF.

The V and J genes are TRBV7-8 and TRBJ2-7, with TRBD2 matching over 7 bases. Per germline, CDR1 SGHVS and CDR2 FQNEAQ. This CDR3 has 16 amino acids. Unmatched junction bases numbered 12, after V lost 2 bases and J lost 5 bases. CDR3 protein: CASSLYIWRELNEQYF. The CDR3 DNA reads TGTGCCAGCAGCTTATACATTTGGCGGGAGCTTAACGAGCAGTACTTC.

This clone was counted a single time. The chain links TRBV7-8 to TRBJ2-7; maybe TRBD2 (5 bases). V was shortened by 1 base and J by 2 bases, with 9 bases between the two germline ends. Germline CDR1 is SGHVS and CDR2 is FQNEAQ. This CDR3 contains 14 residues. In DNA form, the CDR3 reads TGTGCCAGCAGCTTAGTACCGGAGGCCTACGAGCAGTACTTC. Translated: CASSLVPEAYEQYF.

The genes are TRBV19 and TRBJ2-3; 9 bases line up with TRBD1. CDR3 size: 16 residues. Germline V gene data show CDR1 as LNHDA and CDR2 as SQIVND (reference sequence). With V trimmed by 3 bases and J by 4 bases, 8 bases remained unmatched. The CDR3 sequence is CASSIMGQGIADTQYF. CDR3 sequence (DNA): TGTGCCAGTAGTATTATGGGACAGGGAATCGCAGATACGCAGTATTTT.

The J gene is TRBJ2-7, the V gene TRBV11-2; D gene ambiguous. The CDR3 runs 12 residues. The germline CDR1 and CDR2 sequences are SGHAT and FQNNGV. Trimming cost V 4 bases and J 0 bases, with 4 bases left between them. CDR3 amino acids: CASSSSSYEQYF. CDR3 DNA sequence: TGTGCCAGCAGCTCGAGCTCCTACGAGCAGTACTTC. The full variable domain, with the rest looked up from reference TRBV11-2 and TRBJ2-7, is EAGVAQSPRYKIIEKRQSVAFWCNPISGHATLYWYQQILGQGPKLLIQFQNNGVVDDSQLPKDRFSAERLKGVDSTLKIQPAKLEDSAVYLCASSSSSYEQYFGPGTRLTVT.

This clone was recorded once. This rearrangement joins TRBV9 to TRBJ2-1, with a possible D match to TRBD2 (6 bases). The CDR3 spans 17 residues. Trimming removed 2 bases from V and 9 bases from J, with 24 bases in between. The germline CDR1 and CDR2 sequences are SGDLS and YYNGEE. This CDR3 reads CASSVLGTAQVTGEQFF. The CDR3 nucleotides read TGTGCCAGCAGCGTCCTTGGGACTGCCCAAGTTACGGGTGAGCAGTTCTTC. The full variable domain, its missing parts supplied by reference TRBV9 and TRBJ2-1, is DSGVTQTPKHLITATGQRVTLRCSPRSGDLSVYWYQQSLDQGLQFLIQYYNGEERAKGNILERFSAQQFPDLHSELNLSSLELGDSALYFCASSVLGTAQVTGEQFFGPGTRLTVL.

The table lists this clone with many counts. Germline is not matched at one junction end, which may reflect a read error. This chain links TRBV19 with TRBJ1-5, with D maybe TRBD1 (5 bases). CDR1 and CDR2 from the germline V gene are LNHDA and SQIVND (reference sequence). This CDR3 is 10 amino acids long. CDR3: CASSPGLITF. DNA for the CDR3: TGTGCCAGTAGTCCGGGACTCATTACTTTT.